This section outlines one T cell receptor beta chain sequence together with its context. Its antigen remains unknown. 13 Jbeta primers and 60 Vbeta primers were used for the PCR. Produced via immunoSEQ multiplex PCR; TCRdb's table is partial and in-frame only. The table lists roughly 160,000 clones, 65% to 80% of them singletons, with 2% to 2.5% in the top ten. The data stem from a study of cytomegalovirus exposure and HLA in healthy donors. Study as a whole: The early release's HLA-typed donors yielded approximately 81 million unique TCRs.

Study conclusions and caveats: Later examination showed HLA-associated TCR beta chains had greater clonal expansion than equally common others. Looking again later, the authors saw that most CMV-associated TCR beta chains seemed HLA-restricted.

Germline trimming cut 3 bases from V and 6 bases from J; bases unmatched to any gene: 14. The CDR3 has 16 amino acids. The germline CDR1 and CDR2 sequences are KGHSH and LQKENI. In nominal health when sampled, donors likely had unrecorded immune exposures nonetheless. The TCR sequence derives from a middle-aged man in good health and CMV-seronegative. This chain links TRBV18 with TRBJ2-7, with TRBD1 matching over 7 bases. The sample consisted of PBMCs. The CDR3 protein is CASSPSPEGASSEQYF. DNA for the CDR3: TGTGCCAGCTCACCTTCGCCTGAGGGGGCTTCTAGCGAGCAGTACTTC.